The clone carrying this TCR beta chain was detected only once. This sample is drawn from a study of shared clonotypes between healthy human individuals. Naive CD8 populations comprised CD45RO-negative cells positively selected for CCR7, excluding terminally differentiated effector memory CD45RA+ cells. This CDR3 comprises 14 residues. Trimming took 6 bases from V and 10 from J; bases not matched to a gene: 5. Germline V gene lookup returns CDR1 SNHLY and CDR2 FYNNEI. The assay ran at deep level. The method was immunoSEQ multiplex PCR; TCRdb's version includes in-frame clones alone and lacks a portion of them. Of 560,000 or so clones in the sample, 95% to 96% are singletons; the top ten hold roughly 0.1%.

The chain couples TRBV2 to TRBJ2-1, with 14 bases matching TRBD2. This TCR was recovered from a woman in her 30s in good health. Sequencing was done on a sample of naive CD8+ T cells sorted from blood. CDR3 DNA: TGTGCCAGCAGGGGGACTAGCGGGAGAGGCGAGCAGTTCTTC. It yields the protein CASRGTSGRGEQFF.